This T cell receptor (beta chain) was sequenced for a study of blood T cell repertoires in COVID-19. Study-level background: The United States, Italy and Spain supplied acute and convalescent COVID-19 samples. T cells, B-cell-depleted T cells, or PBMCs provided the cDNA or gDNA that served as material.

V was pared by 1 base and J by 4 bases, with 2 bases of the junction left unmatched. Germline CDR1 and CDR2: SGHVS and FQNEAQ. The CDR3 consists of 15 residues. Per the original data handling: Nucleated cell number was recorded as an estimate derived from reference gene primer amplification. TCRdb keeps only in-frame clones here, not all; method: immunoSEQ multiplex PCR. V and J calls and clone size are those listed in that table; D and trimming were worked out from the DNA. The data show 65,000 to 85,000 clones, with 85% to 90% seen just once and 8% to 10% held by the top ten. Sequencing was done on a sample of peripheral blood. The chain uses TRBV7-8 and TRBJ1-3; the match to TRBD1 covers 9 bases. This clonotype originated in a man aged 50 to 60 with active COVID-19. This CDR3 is CASSLDRGLGNTIYF. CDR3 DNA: TGTGCCAGCAGCTTAGACAGGGGGCTGGGAAACACCATATATTTT.